This T cell receptor (beta chain) was captured by sequencing in a study of blood T cell repertoires in COVID-19. Study background: Spain, Italy and the United States supplied samples that represented acute and convalescent COVID-19. T cells, B-cell-depleted T cells, or PBMCs provided the cDNA or gDNA that served as material.

This clone was observed a handful of times. Authors' analysis steps: From reference gene primer amplification, estimates of nucleated cell counts were derived. The protocol was immunoSEQ multiplex PCR, while the TCRdb copy is restricted to in-frame clones and leaves out a portion. Clone size and the V and J calls come from that table; the DNA yielded D and trimming. The data contain about 200,000 clones, roughly 90% of them singletons. V was cut by 1 base and J by 5 bases, with 9 bases left in between. This CDR3 has 15 amino acids. Germline lookup yields CDR1 SEHNR and CDR2 FQNEAQ (reference sequence). Patients from Seattle were sampled longitudinally, starting during active infection.

Sequencing was done on a sample of peripheral blood. The sequence was collected from a man aged 45-65 years with COVID-19, enrolled during active disease. V and J are TRBV7-9 and TRBJ1-6; D call uncertain. CDR3 region: CASSLVSFNNSPLHF. CDR3 nucleotide sequence: TGTGCCAGCAGCTTAGTATCCTTTAATAATTCACCCCTCCACTTT.